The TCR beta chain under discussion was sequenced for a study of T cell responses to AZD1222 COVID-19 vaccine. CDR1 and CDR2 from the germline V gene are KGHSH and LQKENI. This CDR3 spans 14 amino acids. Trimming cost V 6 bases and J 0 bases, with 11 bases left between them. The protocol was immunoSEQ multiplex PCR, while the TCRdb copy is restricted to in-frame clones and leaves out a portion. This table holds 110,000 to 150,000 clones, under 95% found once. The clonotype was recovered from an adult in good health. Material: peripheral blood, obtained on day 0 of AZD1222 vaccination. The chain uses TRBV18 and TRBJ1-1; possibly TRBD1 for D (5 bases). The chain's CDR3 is CASSDPGLNTEAFF. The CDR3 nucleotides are TGTGCCAGCTCGGACCCAGGGCTGAACACTGAAGCTTTCTTT.